The next 11 T cell receptor beta chains were all read from a single sample in a study of cytotoxic CD8 clonotypes in ibrutinib-treated CLL. TCRdb's table, derived via immunoSEQ multiplex PCR, lists solely in-frame clones and lacks some. The sample yields about 140,000 clones, 75% to 85% seen once. The sequences come from PBMCs, collected after 36 months of ibrutinib treatment. These receptors all stem from a human donor with chronic lymphocytic leukemia.

V and J are TRBV5-1 and TRBJ2-7; TRBD2 aligns across 7 bases. Germline values: CDR1 SGHRS, CDR2 YFSETQ. With V trimmed by 5 bases and J by 0 bases, 8 bases remained unmatched. The CDR3 is 15 amino acids. The CDR3 loop reads CASRWAGVSSYEQYF. The CDR3, as DNA: TGCGCCAGCAGGTGGGCGGGAGTATCCTCCTACGAGCAGTACTTC.

The chain is built from TRBV4-2 and TRBJ2-5, with D possibly being TRBD2 (6 bases). The germline V and J ends were trimmed by 3 bases and 5 bases, with 22 bases remaining between them. This CDR3 spans 17 amino acids. CDR1 and CDR2 (germline): LGHNA, YNFKEQ. CDR3 residues: CASSHKLGGDWGETQYF. CDR3 sequence (DNA): TGTGCCAGCAGCCACAAATTAGGAGGGGACTGGGGGGAGACCCAGTACTTC.

The chain employs TRBV19 and TRBJ1-5; D unresolved. Germline lookup yields CDR1 LNHDA and CDR2 SQIVND (reference sequence). The length of the CDR3 is 15 residues. V was clipped by 9 bases and J by 2 bases, with 17 bases between them. The DNA for the CDR3 is TGTGCCAGCAGTTGGAGGGCCGGGGGCAATCAGCCCCAGCATTTT. Its protein product is CASSWRAGGNQPQHF.

For this clone: A clone one base away is much larger, so this may be a read error. This specimen includes other DNA sequences encoding the same CDR3. The chain employs TRBV5-6 and TRBJ2-7; TRBD2 agrees at 9 bases. The CDR3 consists of 16 residues. Germline CDR1 is SGHDT and CDR2 is YYEEEE. The DNA of the CDR3 is TGCGCCAGCAGCCAACGAGCGGGGGGTATGACGAGCGAGCAGTACTTC. Translation gives CASSQRAGGMTSEQYF.

This clone was seen a few times. V and J are TRBV2 and TRBJ1-5, with D unresolved. V lost 3 bases and J lost 4, with 4 bases in between. Germline V CDR1 and CDR2: SNHLY, FYNNEI. This CDR3 has 12 amino acids. This CDR3 is CASSEPNQPQHF. In DNA, the CDR3 is TGTGCCAGCAGTGAGCCTAATCAGCCCCAGCATTTT.

The chain is built from TRBV6-6 and TRBJ1-2, with 7 bases fitting TRBD1. The V segment lost 4 bases and the J segment 3 bases; nucleotides outside the gene matches: 8. This CDR3 contains 15 residues. Germline lookup yields CDR1 MNHNY and CDR2 SVGAGI (reference sequence). The CDR3 DNA reads as TGTGCCAGCAGTTTTCAGACAGGGATCGACTATGGCTACACCTTC. As protein: CASSFQTGIDYGYTF.

V gene TRBV18 combines with J gene TRBJ2-4; D unresolved. The CDR3 is 12 amino acids. The germline V gene encodes CDR1 KGHSH and CDR2 LQKENI. V lost 2 bases and J 9 bases, leaving 8 bases between the germline ends. The CDR3 sequence is CASSPILGIQYF. CDR3 DNA: TGTGCCAGCTCACCAATCCTTGGCATTCAGTACTTC.

The V gene is TRBV11-3, the J gene TRBJ2-2; 9 bases agree with TRBD1. The ends lost 1 base at V and 5 bases at J; junction bases unmatched: 8. CDR3 size: 17 residues. Germline loops: CDR1 SGHNT, CDR2 YENEEA. CDR3 in DNA: TGTGCCAGCAGCTTAGTGGCGGGACAGGGTACGACCGGGGAGCTGTTTTTT. This gives the protein CASSLVAGQGTTGELFF.

As DNA, the CDR3 is TGTGCCAGCAGCTTATTCTTAACAGGGGGCAATCAGCCCCAGCATTTT. Its translation: CASSLFLTGGNQPQHF. The chain is built from TRBV7-9 and TRBJ1-5, with 7 bases aligning to TRBD1. The trim removed 2 bases at V and 2 bases at J, leaving 6 bases unmatched. Germline V gene data show CDR1 as SEHNR and CDR2 as FQNEAQ (reference sequence). The CDR3 consists of 16 residues.

The gene calls are TRBV2 and TRBJ1-2; 8 nucleotides line up with TRBD1. The V and J ends lost 5 bases and 7 bases, in that order; junction bases with no gene match: 9. This CDR3 spans 14 amino acids. Germline loops: CDR1 SNHLY, CDR2 FYNNEI. The chain's CDR3 is CASSRGQALVGYTF. DNA for the CDR3: TGTGCCAGCAGTAGGGGACAGGCCCTGGTTGGCTACACCTTC.

The J gene is TRBJ2-1, the V gene TRBV12-5; 10 bases are shared with TRBD2. V lost 5 bases and J lost 8; bases outside the gene matches: 12. Germline V gene data show CDR1 as LGHNT and CDR2 as FRNRAP. This CDR3 region has 16 residues. CDR3 DNA: TGTGCTAGTGGTCCCCGCGGGGCTAGCGGGAGCCATGAGCAGTTCTTC. Its protein is CASGPRGASGSHEQFF.